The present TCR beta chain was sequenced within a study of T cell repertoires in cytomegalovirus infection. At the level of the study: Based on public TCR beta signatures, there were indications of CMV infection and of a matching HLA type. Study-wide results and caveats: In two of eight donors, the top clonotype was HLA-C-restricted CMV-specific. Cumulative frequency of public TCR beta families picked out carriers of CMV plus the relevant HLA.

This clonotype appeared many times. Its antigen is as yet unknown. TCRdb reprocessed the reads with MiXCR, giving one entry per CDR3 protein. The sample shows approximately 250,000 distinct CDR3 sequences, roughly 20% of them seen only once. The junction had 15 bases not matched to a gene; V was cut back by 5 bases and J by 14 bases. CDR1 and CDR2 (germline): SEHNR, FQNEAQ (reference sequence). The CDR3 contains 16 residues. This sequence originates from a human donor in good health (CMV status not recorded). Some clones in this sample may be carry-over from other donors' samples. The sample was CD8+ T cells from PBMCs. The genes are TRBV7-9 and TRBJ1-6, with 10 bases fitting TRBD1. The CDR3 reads CASSHASTGGLSTLHF. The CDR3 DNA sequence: TGTGCCAGCAGCCATGCGTCGACAGGGGGCCTTAGCACCCTCCACTTT.